Shown below are 11 T cell receptor beta chains from a single sample sequenced in a study of chemoradiotherapy in HPV16-positive cancers (dated by TCRdb to 2022 to 2024). The library was generated by the immunoSEQ multiplex PCR assay. The clones in this table, taken by TCRdb from immuneACCESS, are in-frame only. Not every clone is retained; where verified, under half of the shortfall comes from an unresolved V gene, and the cause of the rest is unknown. In this sample the table shows around 8,100 clones, roughly nine tenths of which occur a single time. Jointly, the top ten make up more than 13% of the sample. The material sequenced was blood, taken from a patient who underwent chemoradiotherapy. The receptors shown here come from a human donor with HPV-associated anogenital cancer.

The V call is TRBV9, the J call TRBJ2-3; 8 positions agree with TRBD2. This CDR3 has 16 residues. CDR1 and CDR2 (germline): SGDLS, YYNGEE. The junction had 9 bases not matched to a gene; V was cut back by 4 bases and J by 2 bases. CDR3 protein: CASSKTAGAYTDTQYF. The CDR3 region has the DNA TGTGCCAGCAGCAAGACAGCGGGGGCCTACACAGATACGCAGTATTTT.

The chain has TRBV5-6 and TRBJ2-1; 11 bases agree with TRBD1. The ends lost 6 bases at V and 10 bases at J; junction bases unmatched: 15. Per the germline V gene, CDR1 is SGHDT and CDR2 is YYEEEE. This CDR3 spans 16 amino acids. The CDR3 sequence is CASTRYGQGAPTEQFF. The CDR3, as DNA: TGTGCCAGCACCAGATATGGACAGGGGGCGCCTACGGAGCAGTTCTTC.

The J gene is TRBJ2-5, the V gene TRBV2; either TRBD1 or TRBD2 may fit D (5 bases each). The CDR3 loop spans 15 amino acids. Germline V CDR1 and CDR2: SNHLY, FYNNEI. V was cut by 7 bases and J by 2 bases, with 17 bases left in between. CDR3: CASTPLGETQETQYF. The CDR3 DNA follows: TGTGCCAGCACCCCACTAGGGGAAACACAAGAGACCCAGTACTTC.

This clone was seen a few times. The chain is built from TRBV14 and TRBJ1-1, with 7 positions matching TRBD1. The CDR3 contains 18 residues. With V trimmed by 4 bases and J by 2 bases, 16 bases remained unmatched. The germline gives CDR1 SGHDN, CDR2 FVKESK. The CDR3 spells CASSLRPMITGDNTEAFF. CDR3 in DNA: TGTGCCAGCAGCCTCCGGCCAATGATAACAGGGGATAACACTGAAGCTTTCTTT.

J is TRBJ1-5 and V is TRBV30; D is unresolved. The CDR3 loop spans 11 amino acids. In germline, CDR1 is GTSNPN, CDR2 SVGIG (reference sequence). V lost 5 bases and J lost 9, with 11 bases in between. CDR3 nucleotides: TGTGCCTGGGGACTGGACTCGCCCCAGCATTTT. It yields the protein CAWGLDSPQHF.

The rearrangement uses TRBV6-6 and TRBJ1-3; no reliable D call. CDR1 and CDR2 from the germline V gene are MNHNY and SVGAGI (reference sequence). V shed 4 bases and J shed 2 bases, with 9 bases lying between them. The CDR3 extends over 14 amino acids. Here the CDR3 DNA reads TGTGCCAGCAGTTTGCGGGGTGCTGGAAACACCATATATTTT. Its translation is CASSLRGAGNTIYF.

The rearrangement links TRBV2 to TRBJ2-2, with TRBD2 as a possible D gene (6 bases). Germline-derived CDR1 and CDR2 are SNHLY and FYNNEI. Between the trimmed V and J ends, which lost 2 bases and 6 bases, there was a span of 19 bases. The CDR3 is 17 residues long. This CDR3 is CASSENVRATRPGELFF. The CDR3 DNA reads TGTGCCAGCAGTGAAAATGTGAGGGCGACTAGACCCGGGGAGCTGTTTTTT.

This clone showed up just once. The rearrangement joins TRBV4-1 to TRBJ1-1; D call uncertain. Looked up from germline, CDR1 is MGHRA and CDR2 is YSYEKL. The CDR3 has 15 residues. V dropped 0 bases and J dropped 0 bases, with 8 bases sitting between them. The CDR3: CASSQDEGVNTEAFF. CDR3 bases: TGCGCCAGCAGCCAAGATGAGGGAGTGAACACTGAAGCTTTCTTT.

The CDR3 is CASSLARYQETQYF. In DNA, the CDR3 is TGTGCCAGCAGCTTAGCCAGGTACCAAGAGACCCAGTACTTC. This chain uses TRBV7-2 with TRBJ2-5; D is ambiguous. V shed 0 bases and J shed 0 bases, with 5 bases lying between them. The length of the CDR3 is 14 residues. CDR1 and CDR2 from the germline V gene are SGHTA and FQGNSA.

The V gene is TRBV25-1, the J gene TRBJ1-1; D is ambiguous. V was shortened by 6 bases and J by 0 bases, with 14 bases between the two germline ends. This CDR3 is 15 amino acids long. Germline V gives CDR1 MGHDK, CDR2 SYGVNS. The CDR3 coding sequence is TGTGCCAGCAGAAAGGGAGGAGTTATGAACACTGAAGCTTTCTTT. It yields the protein CASRKGGVMNTEAFF. Based on the CDR3 plus reference TRBV25-1 and TRBJ1-1, the full variable domain is EADIYQTPRYLVIGTGKKITLECSQTMGHDKMYWYQQDPGMELHLIHYSYGVNSTEKGDLSSESTVSRIRTEHFPLTLESARPSHTSQYLCASRKGGVMNTEAFFGQGTRLTVV.

V usage is TRBV27 and J usage is TRBJ2-7, with D maybe TRBD2 (6 bases). Trimming took 4 bases from V and 2 from J, leaving 12 bases between them. CDR1 and CDR2 (germline): MNHEY, SMNVEV (reference sequence). This CDR3 region has 14 residues. The CDR3 DNA reads TGTGCCAGCAGTTATTGCGGGGTACCCTACGAGCAGTACGTC. Protein product: CASSYCGVPYEQYV.